This T cell receptor beta chain was observed in a study of T cells after posttransplantation cyclophosphamide. Study findings and constraints: Recipient CMV seropositivity and CMV reactivation strongly tracked TRB clonality.

CDR1 GTSNPN and CDR2 SVGIG come from the germline V gene (reference sequence). The CDR3 has 12 residues. Trimming took off 0 bases at V and 10 bases at J, with 13 bases between the two ends. This clone was seen a handful of times. Its antigen remains unidentified. Repertoires were generated with immunoSEQ multiplex PCR, while TCRdb's copy carries only in-frame clones and drops some. The sample counts about 24,000 clones, none seen once; the ten largest own roughly 6.6%. The sequenced material came from PBMCs. The V call is TRBV30, the J call TRBJ2-7; weak D call: TRBD2 (6 bases). The receptor comes from a woman in her fifties or sixties in good health, CMV-negative, and a related stem cell transplant donor. CDR3 loop: CAWSVLGGIQYF. The CDR3 DNA follows: TGTGCCTGGAGTGTACTGGGGGGAATCCAGTACTTC.